The clone carrying this TCR beta chain came up a few times. Its specificity is unknown. The sample is drawn from a study of beta chain features in type 1 diabetes. Notes on the study in general: Patients with Type 1 diabetes showed moderately but significantly shorter TCRB CDR3s in all four CD4+ subsets. Compared to healthy donors, patients appeared to have naive, central memory and Treg TCRB repertoires that were more alike. PCR could preferentially amplify shorter templates, alike in patients and controls.

This CDR3 has 12 residues. V was shortened by 6 bases and J by 5 bases, with 10 bases between the two germline ends. The germline CDR1 and CDR2 sequences are MDHEN and SYDVKM. Every single donor gave one heparinised blood draw, and these averaged around 120 mL. CD4+ naive, central memory, regulatory and stem cell-like memory subsets were isolated by sorting on CD45RO/CCR7/CD25/CD127/CD95/CD27. The whole isolated RNA underwent reverse transcription, so sequencing captured expressed TCRB transcripts. This table comes from immunoSEQ multiplex PCR, and its TCRdb copy is limited to in-frame clones, with some not included. The data hold some 330,000 clones, with roughly an eighth observed a single time.

Sequenced: naive CD4+ T cells from blood. The chain links TRBV28 to TRBJ2-5; possible D gene TRBD1, 6 bases. The receptor was isolated from a woman between 18 and 29 years old with type 1 diabetes. CDR3 sequence: CASRSGGETQYF. CDR3 nucleotides: TGTGCCAGCAGGTCTGGGGGCGAGACCCAGTACTTC.